The sequence of this T cell receptor beta chain was determined in a study of cytomegalovirus exposure and HLA in healthy donors. Between the trimmed V and J ends, which lost 0 bases and 4 bases, there was a span of 10 bases. Germline CDR1 and CDR2: GTSNPN and SVGIG (reference sequence). The CDR3 has 14 amino acids. PCR involved 60 Vbeta and 13 Jbeta primers. Produced via immunoSEQ multiplex PCR; TCRdb's table is partial and in-frame only. The sample has approximately 130,000 clones; under 85% are singletons. This clonotype originated in a man aged 30 to 45 in good health and CMV-seronegative. The gene calls are TRBV30 and TRBJ1-3; weak D call: TRBD1 (5 bases). Sequenced input: PBMCs. The CDR3 protein is CAWSVSGDGNTIYF. The CDR3 DNA follows: TGTGCCTGGAGTGTCTCGGGGGACGGAAACACCATATATTTT.